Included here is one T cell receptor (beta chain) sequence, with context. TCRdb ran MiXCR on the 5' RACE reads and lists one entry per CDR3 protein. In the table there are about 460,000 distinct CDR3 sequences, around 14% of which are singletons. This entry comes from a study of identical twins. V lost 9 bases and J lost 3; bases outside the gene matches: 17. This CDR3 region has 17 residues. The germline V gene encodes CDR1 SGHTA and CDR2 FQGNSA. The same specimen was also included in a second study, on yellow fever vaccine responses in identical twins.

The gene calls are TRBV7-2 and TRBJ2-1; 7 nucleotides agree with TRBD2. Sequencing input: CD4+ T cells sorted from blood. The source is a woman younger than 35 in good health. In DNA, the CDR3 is TGTGCCAGGAGCCCTTGGGGAGGGTCCCCTAACTACAATGAGCAGTTCTTC. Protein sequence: CARSPWGGSPNYNEQFF. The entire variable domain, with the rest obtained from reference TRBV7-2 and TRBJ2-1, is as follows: GAGVSQSPSNKVTEKGKDVELRCDPISGHTALYWYRQSLGQGLEFLIYFQGNSAPDKSGLPSDRFSAERTGGSVSTLTIQRTQQEDSAVYLCARSPWGGSPNYNEQFFGPGTRLTVL.